This T cell receptor beta chain was obtained from a study of spatial heterogeneity in lung cancer (dated by TCRdb to between 2019 and 2020). Some background on the complete study: Beta-chain transcripts were consistently detected in greater numbers than alpha-chain transcripts, which likely reflects a higher abundance of beta-chain transcripts. The study linked features of the TCR repertoire to counts of nonsynonymous mutations, which were determined by whole-exome sequencing of tumor tissue. In the raw uncorrected reads, each unique combination of TCR and UMI appeared more than ten times on average. The study quantitatively compared TCR alpha and beta repertoires across multiple tumor regions, matched nontumor lung and blood in non-small cell lung cancer. At surgery, 220 tumor regions, 61 to 75 matched nontumor lung samples and a few dozen PBMC samples were TCR-sequenced for both alpha and beta chains. A strong correlation was found between TCR transcript counts in tumor regions and a T cell transcriptional module score from matched bulk RNA-seq.

The study at large found these results: Confirming at a functional level the hypothesis that regional TCRs recognize regional mutations was considered to require additional single-cell paired TCR alpha and beta sequencing. The number of expanded intratumoral alpha and beta TCRs correlated with the tumor nonsynonymous mutation count. Counts of ubiquitous and regional expanded TCRs were found to correlate with counts of ubiquitous and regional nonsynonymous mutations, respectively. Estimated TCR-seq coverage of tumor T cells was only roughly 7% for alpha chains and 13% for beta chains.

The library was prepared using 5' RACE. The listed sequencing device is NextSeq 500. To allow correction of PCR and sequencing errors, the TCR library protocol tagged every TCR cDNA molecule with a unique molecular identifier. In the paper's pipeline: TCR identification, UMI-based error correction and CDR3 extraction were performed with Decombinator tools. Expanded TCRs were defined as those above a frequency of 2 per 1,000, corresponding to the top 1% of the tumor frequency distribution. Expanded tumor TCRs were classed as regional if statistically deemed absent (corrected P<0.05) from at least one tumor region, otherwise ubiquitous. Each repertoire was subsampled 100 times to 5,000 TCRs, after which Renyi diversity was computed with the R vegan package. CDR3 similarity networks were built from amino acid triplet string-kernel similarity, connecting CDR3s with pairwise similarity above 0.82. Using fastp at Q25 and MiXCR, TCRdb reprocessed the public reads and kept productive beta chains. CDR3 protein sequences are deduplicated, and each keeps its most common genes and DNA. The V and J calls and clone size come from TCRdb's table, not from the authors' own analysis. The sample profile shows roughly 4,200 distinct CDR3 sequences; around 8.8% of them were found once. Around 9.3% of the sample goes to the ten largest clones.

What this sample's time point label stands for: sample taken at primary tumor resection. The donors were some 76 patients from the lung TRACERx cohort who had early-stage, untreated non-small cell lung cancer. Whole RNA extracted from tumor and nontumor lung tissue, or from cryopreserved PBMC samples, was used for TCR sequencing without cell sorting. A patient was chosen for TCR sequencing only when enough RNA was available from at least two tumor regions. Tumor and adjacent nontumor lung specimens were reviewed by a lung pathologist before selection. This clonotype is assessed as medium-sized (0.01 to 0.1%). Its cognate antigen has yet to be identified. No base qualities exist here, and no much larger clone lies one base off it. The source of this sequence is a male donor with early-stage non-small cell lung cancer. Material: lung tumor tissue, obtained at surgery.

The DNA sequence follows: TGTGCCAGTAGTTCGCCCTATAGCAATCAGCCCCAGCATTTT. Translated, this is CASSSPYSNQPQHF. The chain employs TRBV19 and TRBJ1-5; the D gene assignment is ambiguous. The germline V gene (reference sequence) gives CDR1 as LNHDA and CDR2 as SQIVND. Counted from cysteine to phenylalanine, this CDR3 has 14 amino acids. Solely the CDR3 DNA is kept, with 42 bases framed from the first base. V loses 5 bases, J loses 0 bases, and the germline ends lie 8 bases apart.